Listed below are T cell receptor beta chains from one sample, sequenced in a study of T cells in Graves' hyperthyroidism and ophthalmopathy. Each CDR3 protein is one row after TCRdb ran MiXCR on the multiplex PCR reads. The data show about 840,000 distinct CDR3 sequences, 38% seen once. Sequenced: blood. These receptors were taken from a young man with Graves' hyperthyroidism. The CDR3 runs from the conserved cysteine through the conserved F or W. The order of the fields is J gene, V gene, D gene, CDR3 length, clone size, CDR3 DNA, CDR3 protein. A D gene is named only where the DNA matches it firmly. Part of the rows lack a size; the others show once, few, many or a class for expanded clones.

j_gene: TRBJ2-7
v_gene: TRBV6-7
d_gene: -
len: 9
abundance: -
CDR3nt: TGTGCCCGGAGAGGGGAGCAGTACTTC
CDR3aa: CARRGEQYF

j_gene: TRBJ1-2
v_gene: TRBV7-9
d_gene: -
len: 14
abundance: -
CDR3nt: TGTGCTAGAGAGTCAGCCGGGACAAGTAATGGCTACACCTTC
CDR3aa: CARESAGTSNGYTF

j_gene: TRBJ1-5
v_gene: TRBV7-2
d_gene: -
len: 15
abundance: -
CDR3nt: TGTGCCAGCAGCAAATCCACGGGGGGAGGAGAGACCCAGCATTTT
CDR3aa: CASSKSTGGGETQHF

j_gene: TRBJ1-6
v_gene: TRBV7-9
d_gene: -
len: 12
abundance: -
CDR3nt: TGTTCCAGCAGCTTGGATAATTCACCCCTCCACTTT
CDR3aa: CSSSLDNSPLHF

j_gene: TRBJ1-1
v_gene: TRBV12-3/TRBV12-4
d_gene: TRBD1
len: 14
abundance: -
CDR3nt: TGTGCCAGCAGTCCGCCGGGACAGGGAGCTCGAGCTTTCTTT
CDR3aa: CASSPPGQGARAFF

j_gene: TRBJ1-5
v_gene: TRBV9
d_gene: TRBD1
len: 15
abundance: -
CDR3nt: TGTGCCAGCAGCGAGACCGGGACAGGGTATGGGCCCCAGCATTTT
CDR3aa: CASSETGTGYGPQHF

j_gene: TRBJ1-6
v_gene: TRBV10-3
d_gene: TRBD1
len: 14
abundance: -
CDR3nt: TGTGCCCTCCGGGGACAGGACACTGAGACACCCCTCCACTTT
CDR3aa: CALRGQDTETPLHF

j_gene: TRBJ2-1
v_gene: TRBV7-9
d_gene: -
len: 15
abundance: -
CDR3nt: TGTGCCAGCATCTACTCGGTGGGCGGAAACAATGAGCAGTTCTTC
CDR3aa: CASIYSVGGNNEQFF

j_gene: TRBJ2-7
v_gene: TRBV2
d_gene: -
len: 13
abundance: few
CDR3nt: TGTGCCAGCAGTGAACGACTGCCCTACGAGCAGTACTTC
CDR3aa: CASSERLPYEQYF

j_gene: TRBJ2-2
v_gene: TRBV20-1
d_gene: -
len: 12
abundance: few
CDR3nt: TGCAGTGCTAGAGCGACTCCCGGGGAGCTGTTTTTT
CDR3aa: CSARATPGELFF

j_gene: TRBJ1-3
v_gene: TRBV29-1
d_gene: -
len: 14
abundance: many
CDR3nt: TGCAGCGTTGAACTAGCCGGAGGGGGAAACACCATATATTTT
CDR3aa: CSVELAGGGNTIYF

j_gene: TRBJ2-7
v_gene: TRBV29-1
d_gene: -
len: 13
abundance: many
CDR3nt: TGCAGCGTTGAGGTTCTAGGAGGCTACGAGCAGTACTTC
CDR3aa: CSVEVLGGYEQYF

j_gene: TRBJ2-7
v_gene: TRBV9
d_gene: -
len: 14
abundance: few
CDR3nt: TGTGCCAGCAGCCCAGAGGGGGGGCAGTTCGAGCAGTACTTC
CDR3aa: CASSPEGGQFEQYF

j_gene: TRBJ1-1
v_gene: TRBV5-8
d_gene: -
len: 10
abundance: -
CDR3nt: TGTGCCAGCAGCTTGGCAGGGACTCATTTT
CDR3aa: CASSLAGTHF

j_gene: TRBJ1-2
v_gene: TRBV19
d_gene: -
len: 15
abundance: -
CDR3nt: TGTGCCAGTAACCGGCGGGGCCTAAACAACTATGGCTACACCTTC
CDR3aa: CASNRRGLNNYGYTF

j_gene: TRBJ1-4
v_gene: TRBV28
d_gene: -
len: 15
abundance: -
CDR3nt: TGTGCCAGCAGTGAAGACGGGGGTAGGGATGAAAAACTGTTTTTT
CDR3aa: CASSEDGGRDEKLFF

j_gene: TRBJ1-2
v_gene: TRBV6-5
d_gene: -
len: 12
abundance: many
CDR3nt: TGTGCCAGCAGTGCGACCGGTGGCGGCTACACCTTC
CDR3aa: CASSATGGGYTF

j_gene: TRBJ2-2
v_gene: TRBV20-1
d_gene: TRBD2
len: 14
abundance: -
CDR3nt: TGCAGTGCCATCCAGCGGGAGGACACCGGGGAGCTGTTTTTT
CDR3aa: CSAIQREDTGELFF

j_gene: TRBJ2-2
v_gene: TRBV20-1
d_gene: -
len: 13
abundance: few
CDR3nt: TGCAGTGCTAAGCCCGGAGGGCTCGGGGAGCTGTTTTTT
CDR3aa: CSAKPGGLGELFF

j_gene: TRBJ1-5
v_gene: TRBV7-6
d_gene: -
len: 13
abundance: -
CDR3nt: TGTGCCAGCAGCTACGGAGGGGCTCAGCCCCAGCATTTT
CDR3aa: CASSYGGAQPQHF

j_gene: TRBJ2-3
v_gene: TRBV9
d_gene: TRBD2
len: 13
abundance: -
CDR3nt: TGTGCCAGCAGCCTAGCGGCCACAGATACGCAGTATTTT
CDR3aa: CASSLAATDTQYF

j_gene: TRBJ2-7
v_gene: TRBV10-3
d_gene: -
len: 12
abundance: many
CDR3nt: TGTGCCATCGGGGACCTCGACGACGAGCAGTACTTC
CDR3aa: CAIGDLDDEQYF

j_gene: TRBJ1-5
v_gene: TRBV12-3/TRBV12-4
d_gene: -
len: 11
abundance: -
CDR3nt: TGTGCCAGCAGTTTTGGGGGGCGCCAGCATTTT
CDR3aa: CASSFGGRQHF

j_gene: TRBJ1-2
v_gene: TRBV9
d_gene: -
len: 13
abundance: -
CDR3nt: TGTGCCAGCAGCGCTGATGCCAGCTATGGCTACACCTTC
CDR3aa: CASSADASYGYTF

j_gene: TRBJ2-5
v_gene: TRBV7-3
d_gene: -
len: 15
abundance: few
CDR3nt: TGTGCCAGCAGCCCCACCCGGGCCGCTCAAGAGACCCAGTACTTC
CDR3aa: CASSPTRAAQETQYF

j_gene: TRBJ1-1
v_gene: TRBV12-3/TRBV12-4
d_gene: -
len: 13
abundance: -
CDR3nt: TGTGCCAGCGGTTCGGGCAGGGGCACTGAAGCTTTCTTT
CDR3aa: CASGSGRGTEAFF

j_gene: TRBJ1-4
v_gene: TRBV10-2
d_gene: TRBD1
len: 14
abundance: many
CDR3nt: TGCGCCAGCAGTCCCGACAGGGACCATGAAAAACTGTTTTTT
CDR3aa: CASSPDRDHEKLFF

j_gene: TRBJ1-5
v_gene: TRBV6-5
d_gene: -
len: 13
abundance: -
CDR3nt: TGTGCCAGCAGTATGGTGCCCAATCAGCCCCAGCATTTT
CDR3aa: CASSMVPNQPQHF

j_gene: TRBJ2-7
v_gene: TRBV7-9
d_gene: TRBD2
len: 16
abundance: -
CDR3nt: TGTGCCAGCAGCCAGGGGACTAGCGGGAGGGCCGATGAGCAGTACTTC
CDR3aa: CASSQGTSGRADEQYF

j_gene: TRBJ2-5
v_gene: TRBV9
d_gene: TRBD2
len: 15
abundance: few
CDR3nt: TGTGCCAGCACCGAAGGAGGTAGCGGGCAAGAGACCCAGTACTTC
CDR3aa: CASTEGGSGQETQYF

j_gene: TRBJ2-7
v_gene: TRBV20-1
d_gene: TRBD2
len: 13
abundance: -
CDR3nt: TGCAGTGCTCCAGGCCCTAGCGGGGGCGAGCAGTACTTC
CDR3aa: CSAPGPSGGEQYF

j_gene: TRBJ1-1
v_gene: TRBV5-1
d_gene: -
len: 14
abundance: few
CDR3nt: TGCGCCAGCAGCTCGACCGAGGGGAACACTGAAGCTTTCTTT
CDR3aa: CASSSTEGNTEAFF

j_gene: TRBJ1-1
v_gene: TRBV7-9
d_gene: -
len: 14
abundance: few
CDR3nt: TGTGCCAGCAGCTTAGGAGTCGCAATTACGGAGGCTTTCTTT
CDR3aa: CASSLGVAITEAFF

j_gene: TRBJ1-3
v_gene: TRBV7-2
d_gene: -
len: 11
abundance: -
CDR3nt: TGTGCCAGCAGCTCAGTGGCGATGAGGGATTTT
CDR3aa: CASSSVAMRDF

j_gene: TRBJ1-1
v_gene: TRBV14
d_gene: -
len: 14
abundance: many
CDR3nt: TGTGCCAGCAGCCCCACCACCCTGGGGACTGAAGCTTTCTTT
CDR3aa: CASSPTTLGTEAFF

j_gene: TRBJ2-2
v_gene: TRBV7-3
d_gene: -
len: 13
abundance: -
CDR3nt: TGTGCCAGCAGCTTAACAACGGCCGGGGAGCTGTTTTTT
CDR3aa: CASSLTTAGELFF

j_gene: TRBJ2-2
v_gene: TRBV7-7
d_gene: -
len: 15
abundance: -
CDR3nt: TGTGCTAGCAGCCCCTCGGCCAACCCGACCGGGGAGCTGTTTTTT
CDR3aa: CASSPSANPTGELFF

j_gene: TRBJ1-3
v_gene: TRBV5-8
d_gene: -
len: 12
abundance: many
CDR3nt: TGTGCCAACCGGGGGACTGGAAACACCATATATTTT
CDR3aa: CANRGTGNTIYF

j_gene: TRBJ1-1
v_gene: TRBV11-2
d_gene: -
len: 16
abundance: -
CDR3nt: TGTGCCAGCTCTTTCTGGGGACGGCACGAGAACACTGAAGCTTTCTTT
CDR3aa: CASSFWGRHENTEAFF

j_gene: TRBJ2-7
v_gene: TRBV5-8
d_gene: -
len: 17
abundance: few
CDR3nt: TGTGCCAGCAGCCAAGTGGAGGGGGTTAGTGGCTCCTACGAGCAGTACTTC
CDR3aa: CASSQVEGVSGSYEQYF

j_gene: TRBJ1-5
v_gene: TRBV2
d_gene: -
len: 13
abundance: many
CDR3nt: TGTGCCAGTGGGATATGGGGGGACCAGCCCCAGCATTTT
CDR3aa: CASGIWGDQPQHF

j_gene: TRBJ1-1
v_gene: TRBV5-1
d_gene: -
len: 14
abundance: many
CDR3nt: TGCGCCAGCAGCTTGGGACCAACGAACACTGAAGCTTTCTTT
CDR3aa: CASSLGPTNTEAFF

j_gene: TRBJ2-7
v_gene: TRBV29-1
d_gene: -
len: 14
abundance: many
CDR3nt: TGCAGCGCCCTCGACATGACGGGGTCCTACGAGCAGTACTTC
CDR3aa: CSALDMTGSYEQYF

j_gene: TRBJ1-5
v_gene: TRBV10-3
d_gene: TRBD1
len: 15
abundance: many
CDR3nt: TGTGCCATCAGCCCGACAGGGGATAGCAATCAGCCCCAGCATTTT
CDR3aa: CAISPTGDSNQPQHF